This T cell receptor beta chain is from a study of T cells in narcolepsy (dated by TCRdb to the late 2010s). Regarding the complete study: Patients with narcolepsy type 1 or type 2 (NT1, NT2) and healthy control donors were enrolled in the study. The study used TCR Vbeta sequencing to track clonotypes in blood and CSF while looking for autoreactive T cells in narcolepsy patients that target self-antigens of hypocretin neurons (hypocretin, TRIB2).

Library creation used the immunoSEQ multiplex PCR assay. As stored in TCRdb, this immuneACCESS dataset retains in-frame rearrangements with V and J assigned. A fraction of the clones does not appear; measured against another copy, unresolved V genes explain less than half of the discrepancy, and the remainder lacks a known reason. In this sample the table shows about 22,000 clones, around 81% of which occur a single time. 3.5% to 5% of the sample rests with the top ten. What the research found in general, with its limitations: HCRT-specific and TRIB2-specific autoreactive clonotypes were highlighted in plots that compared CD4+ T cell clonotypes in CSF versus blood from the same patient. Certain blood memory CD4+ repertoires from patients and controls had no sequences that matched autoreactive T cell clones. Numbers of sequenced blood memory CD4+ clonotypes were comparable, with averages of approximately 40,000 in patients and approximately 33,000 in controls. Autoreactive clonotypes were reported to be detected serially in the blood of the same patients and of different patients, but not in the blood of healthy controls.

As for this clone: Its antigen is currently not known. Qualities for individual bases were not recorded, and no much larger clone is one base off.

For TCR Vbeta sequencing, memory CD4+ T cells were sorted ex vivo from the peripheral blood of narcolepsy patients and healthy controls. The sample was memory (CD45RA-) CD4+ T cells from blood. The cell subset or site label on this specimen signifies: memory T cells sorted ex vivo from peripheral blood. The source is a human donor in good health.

The CDR3 sequence is CASSKVIGDNEQFF. The DNA sequence is given as TGTGCCAGCAGCAAGGTGATAGGGGACAATGAGCAGTTCTTC. The rearrangement joined TRBV5-8 to TRBJ2-1, with TRBD1 perhaps the D gene, on 5 matching bases. In the germline V gene, CDR1 corresponds to SGHTS and CDR2 to YDEGEE. The junction shows trimming of 4 bases on V and 5 bases on J, plus 13 bases between the germline ends. The CDR3 runs 14 amino acids, cysteine and phenylalanine included. Only the CDR3 part of the read is kept: 42 bases, read in frame from the first base.